This T cell receptor (beta chain) was observed in a study of molecular identifiers for immune sequencing clone quantification. The CDR3 loop spans 15 amino acids. Germline V lookup: CDR1 MDHEN, CDR2 SYDVKM. The germline V and J ends were trimmed by 3 bases and 5 bases, with 11 bases remaining between them. In preparing bulk TCR libraries, previously described methods and listed TCR primers were used. TCRdb itself ran the PCR reads through MiXCR, one entry per CDR3 protein. Of about 630,000 distinct CDR3 sequences listed, less than 30% were seen once; the top ten hold 0.78%. Points from the study as a whole: Over 97% of CMV-specific effector molecules, but under 1% of naive ones, were in clones above 20 copies.

The authors sorted naive CD8 T cells as CD8+CD4-CCR7+CD45RA+. This clonotype was detected many times. Its antigen remains unknown. The sequenced material came from naive CD8+ T cells from blood, with Jurkat cell RNA spiked in. Stated subset: FACS-sorted CD8+CD4-CCR7+CD45RA+ naive T cells. The chain is built from TRBV28 and TRBJ1-6, with D unclear. This receptor was identified in a human donor in good health. Some libraries in this study had Jurkat cell RNA spiked in. Here the CDR3 reads CASSLSPINNSPLHF. For the CDR3, the DNA is TGTGCCAGCAGTTTGAGTCCAATTAATAATTCACCCCTCCACTTT.